This T cell receptor beta chain was identified in a study of cytomegalovirus exposure and HLA in healthy donors. Across the whole study: The approximately 110 validation repertoires and the roughly 670 first-cohort repertoires shared a platform, a later analysis reported. Overall study findings and caveats: Three chains linked to CMV were shown in vitro to be specific for CMV antigens. Among TCR beta chains, those listed as cytomegalovirus-associated numbered fewer than 200. Rare TCR sequences predominated, though certain public TCRs were found in many donors.

As to this clone: Its antigen remains unidentified.

The protocol was immunoSEQ multiplex PCR, while the TCRdb copy is restricted to in-frame clones and leaves out a portion. The sample contains approximately 150,000 clones, about 88% of which appear only once. The germline gives CDR1 MNHEY, CDR2 SMNVEV (reference sequence). The J segment lost 5 bases and the V segment lost 3 bases, leaving 3 bases of the junction unmatched. This CDR3 is 14 amino acids long. The sample taken for sequencing was PBMCs. The clonotype comes from a man between 18 and 29 years old in good health and CMV-seropositive. This chain links TRBV27 with TRBJ2-1, with 8 positions matching TRBD2. CDR3 coding DNA: TGTGCCAGCAGTTTTAGGCGGGAGGACAATGAGCAGTTCTTC. It yields the protein CASSFRREDNEQFF.